This TCR beta chain was recorded in a study of blood T cells in healthy people across ages (dated by TCRdb to 2015 to 2017). With respect to the entire study: In model experiments, roughly one uniquely barcoded TCR beta cDNA molecule per two T cells was captured by template switching. The study measured age-related changes in TCR beta repertoire diversity using deep sequencing normalized with unique cDNA molecular identifiers. Four age groups were formed from the donors: young (average 16 years), middle-aged (approximately 40), aged (around 68) and long-lived (about 80). To avoid experimental bias, donors of different ages were spread randomly across the sequencing lanes. Using the same blood draw, the study looked at two additional independent replicas of 1 million unique cDNA reads for two donors, one aged 18 to 29 and the other aged 80 or older.

This clonotype was picked up many times. Its target antigen remains unknown. Per-base quality was not reported, and no clone a single base away is much larger than it. Donors were approximately 42 systemically healthy Caucasian individuals from Russia aged 6 to 90 years. Around 10 milliliters of peripheral blood were drawn from each donor into EDTA-treated Vacutainer tubes. PBMCs were isolated by Ficoll-Paque density-gradient centrifugation, with at least 7 million obtained per sample. Trizol reagent was used to extract total RNA from PBMCs, with at least 6 micrograms per sample. For every donor, an aliquot of PBMCs went through flow cytometry to measure the percentages of naive CD45RAhigh/CD27high T cells. The library was produced with 5' RACE. The sequencing machine was an Illumina HiSeq 2500. The second PCR ran for roughly 6 to 11 cycles and used a J-beta primer mix along with a sample-barcoded 5' primer. A unique molecular identifier was introduced onto each TCR beta cDNA molecule by a template-switch 5' adaptor carrying 12 random nucleotides. At least 2.5 million CDR3-containing paired-end reads were obtained from each sample. First-strand cDNA was synthesized from all RNA with the Mint cDNA synthesis kit, primed by a TRBC-specific oligonucleotide. After uracil-DNA glycosylase treatment, a first 18-cycle PCR used universal primers M1SS and BC2_uni_R on all cDNA. The study's own analysis went as follows. Each sample was normalized by randomly selecting 1 million high-quality reads, each carrying a distinct molecular identifier. Reads with shared molecular identifiers were discarded instead of being binned into consensus sequences. CDR3 identification, clonotype clustering and error correction used MiTCR with a Q25 quality threshold and the strictest error-elimination algorithm. A nonparametric unseen species model using Euler transformation provided a lower-bound estimate of total TCR beta diversity. The public sequencing data were trimmed at Q25 with fastp and processed into clonotypes with MiXCR by TCRdb, which kept only in-frame beta chains. Duplicate CDR3 protein sequences are folded into a single record with the most common DNA and genes. The V and J calls follow TCRdb's processing rather than the paper's. The table for this sample lists 1.5 million to 2 million distinct CDR3 sequences; about 30% of them were counted only once. Less than 9.5% of the sample goes to the ten largest clones.

The CDR3 contains 11 residues, cysteine and phenylalanine counted. CDR3 DNA only is kept here, 33 bases in frame from base 1. As encoded in the germline V gene, CDR1 is MNHEY while CDR2 is SVGAGI. The junction shows trimming of 4 bases on V and 7 bases on J, plus 5 bases between the germline ends. The full study reports these points: Compared with the aged group, more naive CD4+ T cells, fewer expanded clones and increased TCR diversity were shown by the long-lived group, suggesting age selection. Because profiling used bulk unsorted PBMCs, naive and antigen-experienced compartments could not be compared conclusively. Total diversity estimates from one million sequenced T cells were considered lower bounds and underestimates. The CMV infection status of donors was not known, potentially confounding age-related changes in expanded clonotypes. A strong correlation was found between observed TCR beta diversity and the percentage of naive T cells measured by flow cytometry. Observed TCR beta diversity per million T cells fell roughly linearly with age, and a significant reduction was already apparent by age around 40.

Recombination linked TRBV6-5 to TRBJ2-4; the D gene remains uncertain. The TCR originated in a woman younger than 45 in good health. Sequenced sample: blood. The encoded CDR3 is CASSFDNIQYF. The nucleotide sequence reads TGTGCCAGCAGTTTTGATAACATTCAGTACTTC.